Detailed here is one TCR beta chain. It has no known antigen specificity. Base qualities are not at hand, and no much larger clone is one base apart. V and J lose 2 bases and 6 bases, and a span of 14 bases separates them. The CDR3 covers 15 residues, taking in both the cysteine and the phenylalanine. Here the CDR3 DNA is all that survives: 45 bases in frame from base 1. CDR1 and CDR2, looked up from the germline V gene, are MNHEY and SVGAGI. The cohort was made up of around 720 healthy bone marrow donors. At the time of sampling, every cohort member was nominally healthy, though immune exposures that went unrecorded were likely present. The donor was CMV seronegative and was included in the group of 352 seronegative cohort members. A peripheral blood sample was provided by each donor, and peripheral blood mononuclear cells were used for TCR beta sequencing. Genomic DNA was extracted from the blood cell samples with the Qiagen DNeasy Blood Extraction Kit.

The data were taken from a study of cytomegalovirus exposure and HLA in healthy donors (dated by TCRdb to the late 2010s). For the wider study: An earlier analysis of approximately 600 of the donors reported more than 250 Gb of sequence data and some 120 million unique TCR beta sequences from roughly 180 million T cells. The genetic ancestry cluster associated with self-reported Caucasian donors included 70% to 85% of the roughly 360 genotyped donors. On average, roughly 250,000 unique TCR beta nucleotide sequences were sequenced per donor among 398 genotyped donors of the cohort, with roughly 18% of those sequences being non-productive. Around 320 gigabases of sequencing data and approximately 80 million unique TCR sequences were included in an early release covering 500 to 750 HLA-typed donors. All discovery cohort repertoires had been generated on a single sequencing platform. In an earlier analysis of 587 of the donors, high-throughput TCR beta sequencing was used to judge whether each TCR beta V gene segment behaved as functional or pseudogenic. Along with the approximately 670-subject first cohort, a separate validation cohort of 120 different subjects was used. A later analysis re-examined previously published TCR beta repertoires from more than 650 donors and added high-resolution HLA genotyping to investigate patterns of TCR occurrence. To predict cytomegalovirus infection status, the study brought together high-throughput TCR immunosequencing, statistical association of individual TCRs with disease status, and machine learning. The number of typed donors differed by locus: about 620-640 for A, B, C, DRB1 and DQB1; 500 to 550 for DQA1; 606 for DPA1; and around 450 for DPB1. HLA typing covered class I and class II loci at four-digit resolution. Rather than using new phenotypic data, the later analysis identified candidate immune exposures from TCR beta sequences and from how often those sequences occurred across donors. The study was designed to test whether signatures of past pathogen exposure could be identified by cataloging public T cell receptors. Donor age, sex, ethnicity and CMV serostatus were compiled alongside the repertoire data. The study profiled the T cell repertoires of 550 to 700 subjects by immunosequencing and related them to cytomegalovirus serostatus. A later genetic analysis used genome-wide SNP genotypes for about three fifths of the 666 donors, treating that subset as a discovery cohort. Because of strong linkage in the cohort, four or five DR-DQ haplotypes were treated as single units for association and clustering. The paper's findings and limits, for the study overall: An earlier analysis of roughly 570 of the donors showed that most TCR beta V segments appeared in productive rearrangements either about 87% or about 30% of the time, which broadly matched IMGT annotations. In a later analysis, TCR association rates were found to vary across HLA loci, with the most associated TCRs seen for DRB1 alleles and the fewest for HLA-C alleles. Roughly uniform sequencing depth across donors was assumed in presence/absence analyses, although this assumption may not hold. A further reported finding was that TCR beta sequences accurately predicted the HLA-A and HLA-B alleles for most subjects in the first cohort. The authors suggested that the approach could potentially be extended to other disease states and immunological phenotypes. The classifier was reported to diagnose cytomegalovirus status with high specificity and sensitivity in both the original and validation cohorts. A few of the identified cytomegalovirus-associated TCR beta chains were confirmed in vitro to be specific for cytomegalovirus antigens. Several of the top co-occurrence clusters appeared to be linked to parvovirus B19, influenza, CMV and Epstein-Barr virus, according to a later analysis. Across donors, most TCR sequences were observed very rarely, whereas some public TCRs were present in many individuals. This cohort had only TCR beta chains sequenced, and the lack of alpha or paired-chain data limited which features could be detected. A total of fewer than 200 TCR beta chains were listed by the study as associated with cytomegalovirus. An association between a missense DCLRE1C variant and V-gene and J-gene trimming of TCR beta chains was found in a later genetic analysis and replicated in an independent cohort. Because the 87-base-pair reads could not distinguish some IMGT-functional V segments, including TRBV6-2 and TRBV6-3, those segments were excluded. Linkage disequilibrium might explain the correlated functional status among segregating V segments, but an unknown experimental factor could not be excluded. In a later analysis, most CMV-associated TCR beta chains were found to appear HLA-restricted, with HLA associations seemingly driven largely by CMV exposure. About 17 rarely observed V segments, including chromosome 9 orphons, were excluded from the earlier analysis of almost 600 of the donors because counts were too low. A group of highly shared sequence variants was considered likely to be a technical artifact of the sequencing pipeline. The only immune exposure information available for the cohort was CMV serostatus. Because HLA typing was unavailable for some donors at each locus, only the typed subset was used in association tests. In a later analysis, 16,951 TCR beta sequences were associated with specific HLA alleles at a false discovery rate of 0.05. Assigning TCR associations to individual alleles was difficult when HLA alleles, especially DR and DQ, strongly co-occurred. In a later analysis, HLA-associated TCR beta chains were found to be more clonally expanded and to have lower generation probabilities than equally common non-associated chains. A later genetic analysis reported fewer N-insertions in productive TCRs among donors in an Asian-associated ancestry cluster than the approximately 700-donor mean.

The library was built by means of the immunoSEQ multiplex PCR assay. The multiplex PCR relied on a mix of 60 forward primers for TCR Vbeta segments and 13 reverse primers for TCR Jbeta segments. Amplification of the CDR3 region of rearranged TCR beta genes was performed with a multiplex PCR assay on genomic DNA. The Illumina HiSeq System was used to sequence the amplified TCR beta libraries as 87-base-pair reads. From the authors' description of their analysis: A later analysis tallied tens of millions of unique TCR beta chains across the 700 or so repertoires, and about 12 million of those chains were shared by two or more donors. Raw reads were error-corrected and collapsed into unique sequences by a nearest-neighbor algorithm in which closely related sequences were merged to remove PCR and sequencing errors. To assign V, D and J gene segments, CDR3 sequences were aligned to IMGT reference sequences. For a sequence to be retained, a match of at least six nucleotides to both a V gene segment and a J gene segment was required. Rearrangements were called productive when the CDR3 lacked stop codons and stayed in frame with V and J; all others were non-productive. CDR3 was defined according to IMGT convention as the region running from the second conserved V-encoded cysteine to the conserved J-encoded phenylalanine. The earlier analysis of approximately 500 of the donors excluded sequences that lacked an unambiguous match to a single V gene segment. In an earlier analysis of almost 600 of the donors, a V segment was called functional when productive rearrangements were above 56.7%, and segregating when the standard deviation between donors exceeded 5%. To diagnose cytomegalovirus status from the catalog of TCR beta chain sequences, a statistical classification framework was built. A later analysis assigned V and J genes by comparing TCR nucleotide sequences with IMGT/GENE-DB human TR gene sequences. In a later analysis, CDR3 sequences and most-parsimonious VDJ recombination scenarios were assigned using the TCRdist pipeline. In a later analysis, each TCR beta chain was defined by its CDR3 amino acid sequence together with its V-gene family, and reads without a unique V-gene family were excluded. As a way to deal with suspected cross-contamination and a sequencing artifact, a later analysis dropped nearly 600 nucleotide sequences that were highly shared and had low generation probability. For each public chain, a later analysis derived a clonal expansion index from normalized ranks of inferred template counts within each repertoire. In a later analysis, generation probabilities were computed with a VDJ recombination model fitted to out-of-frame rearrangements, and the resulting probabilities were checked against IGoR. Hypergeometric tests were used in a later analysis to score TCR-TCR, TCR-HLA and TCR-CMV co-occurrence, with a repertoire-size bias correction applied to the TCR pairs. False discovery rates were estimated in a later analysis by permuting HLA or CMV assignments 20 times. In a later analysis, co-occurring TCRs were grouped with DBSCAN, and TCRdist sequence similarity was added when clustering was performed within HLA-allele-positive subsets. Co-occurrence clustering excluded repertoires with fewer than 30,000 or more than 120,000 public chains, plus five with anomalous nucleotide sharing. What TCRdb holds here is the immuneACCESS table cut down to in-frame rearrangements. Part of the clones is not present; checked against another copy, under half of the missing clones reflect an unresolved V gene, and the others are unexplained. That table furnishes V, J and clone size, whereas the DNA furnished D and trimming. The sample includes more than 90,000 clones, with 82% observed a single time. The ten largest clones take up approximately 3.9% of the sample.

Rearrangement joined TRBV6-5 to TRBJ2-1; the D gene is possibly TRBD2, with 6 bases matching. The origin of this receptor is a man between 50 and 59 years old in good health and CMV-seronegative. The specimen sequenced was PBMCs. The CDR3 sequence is CASSYGGGPVNEQFF. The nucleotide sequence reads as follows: TGTGCCAGCAGTTACGGGGGAGGACCCGTCAATGAGCAGTTCTTC.